Listed below are T cell receptor beta chains from one sample, sequenced in a study of memory CD4+ T cells and cytomegalovirus serostatus. The data were produced by immunoSEQ multiplex PCR, yet TCRdb's version contains in-frame clones alone and is incomplete. The data show 25,000 to 30,000 clones, about 71% seen once. Specimen: memory CD4+ T cells from blood. These receptors were collected from an adult in good health and CMV-seronegative. CDR3s include the opening cysteine and the closing phenylalanine or tryptophan. A D gene is named only where the DNA matches it firmly. Rows may omit the clone size; those that give it use once, few, many or a size class.

TRBD2	TRBV6-5	TRBJ2-2	-	TGTGCCAGCAGCCGACTAGCGGGGACCGGGGAGCTGTTTTTT	CASSRLAGTGELFF
-	TRBV27	TRBJ1-2	-	TGTGCCAGCAGTAGATATGGGCCAGCTAACTATGGCTACACCTTC	CASSRYGPANYGYTF
-	TRBV27	TRBJ1-1	-	TGTGCCAGCAGTTTACTGGGGGGGGTGAACACTGAAGCTTTCTTT	CASSLLGGVNTEAFF
-	TRBV18	TRBJ2-2	-	TGTGCCAGCACACAACTCGGGGCCCCCACCGGGGAGCTGTTTTTT	CASTQLGAPTGELFF
-	TRBV7-9	TRBJ2-7	-	TGTGCCAGCAGCTTAGGCGGGCGGTCCTACGAGCAGTACTTC	CASSLGGRSYEQYF
-	TRBV5-4	TRBJ1-1	-	TGTGCCAGCAGCTTGAGGAGCCCGAACACTGAAGCTTTCTTT	CASSLRSPNTEAFF
-	TRBV21-1	TRBJ2-1	-	TGTGCCAGCAGCAAAGTGGGTAGCGGGGGGCCCTACAATGAGCAGTTCTTC	CASSKVGSGGPYNEQFF
-	TRBV6-5	TRBJ1-1	few	TGTGCCAGCATGATGCGGAATGAAGCTTTCTTT	CASMMRNEAFF
-	TRBV4-2	TRBJ2-7	-	TGTGCCAGCAGCCAAGAGTCGACAGCCTACGAGCAGTACTTC	CASSQESTAYEQYF
-	TRBV5-1	TRBJ2-5	-	TGCGCCAGCAGCTCCCAGACTGGGCAAGAGACCCAGTACTTC	CASSSQTGQETQYF
-	TRBV2	TRBJ2-7	-	TGTGCCAGCAGTGAAGAGCAGGGTCAGTACTTC	CASSEEQGQYF
-	TRBV6-1	TRBJ2-7	-	TGTGCCAGCAGTGACGACTCCGGGAGAAACTCGATACGGAAGCAGTACTTC	CASSDDSGRNSIRKQYF
TRBD1	TRBV6-5	TRBJ2-5	-	TGTGCCAGCAGTTTGGGACAGGGAGAGACCCAGTACTTC	CASSLGQGETQYF
-	TRBV6-4	TRBJ2-2	few	TGTGCCAGCAGTGAAGTCAGCAACACCGGGGAGCTGTTTTTT	CASSEVSNTGELFF
-	TRBV12-5	TRBJ1-5	few	TGTGCTAGTGGTTTGGAAGGGGCCCCCCTGAATTTT	CASGLEGAPLNF
-	TRBV5-1	TRBJ2-6	-	TGCGCCAGCAGCTTATCGGGTACTGGGGCCAACGTCCTGACTTTC	CASSLSGTGANVLTF
-	TRBV18	TRBJ1-2	-	TGTGCCAGCTCACCCCAGGGAGAACGTGGCTACACCTTC	CASSPQGERGYTF
TRBD1	TRBV4-3	TRBJ2-5	-	TGCGCCAGCAGCCAAGAGGGCAGGGGGCGCGGGGAGACCCAGTACTTC	CASSQEGRGRGETQYF
TRBD1	TRBV28	TRBJ1-4	-	TGTGCCAGCAGCCCCGGGACAGGGGCTAATGAAAAACTGTTTTTT	CASSPGTGANEKLFF
TRBD2	TRBV19	TRBJ2-5	-	TGTGCCAGTAGTAAGGGACTAGCGGGGCCCCTTGAGGGGGAGACCCAGTACTTC	CASSKGLAGPLEGETQYF
TRBD2	TRBV7-2	TRBJ2-2	-	TGTGCCAGCAGCTTACTTAGCGGGGTTGGCGGGGAGCTGTTTTTT	CASSLLSGVGGELFF
-	TRBV19	TRBJ1-2	medium-sized	TGTGCCAGTAGTTCCACTGACGGTGTACGAGGCTACACCTTC	CASSSTDGVRGYTF
-	TRBV5-1	TRBJ2-2	-	TGCGCCAGCAGCGGCGGACACGGCACCGGGGAGCTGTTTTTT	CASSGGHGTGELFF
-	TRBV6-5	TRBJ1-1	-	TGTGCCAGCAGTTACCGAGGGACACACAACACTGAAGCTTTCTTT	CASSYRGTHNTEAFF
-	TRBV11-2	TRBJ2-7	-	TGTGCCAGCAGCAGAGGGACCGAAGGCCCCTACGAGCAGTACTTC	CASSRGTEGPYEQYF
TRBD2	TRBV19	TRBJ2-7	-	TGTGCCAGTAGTCTCCCGGGGGGAGGAGGCCTTGGCGAGCAGTACTTC	CASSLPGGGGLGEQYF
-	TRBV19	TRBJ1-1	few	TGTGCCAGTACCGACAAGCGGGTTCAAAAAGCTTTCTTT	CASTDKRVQKAFF
-	TRBV11-2	TRBJ1-1	-	TGTGCCAGCAGCTTACGGATTTTGGGGGTTATATCGATGAACACTGAAGCTTTCTTT	CASSLRILGVISMNTEAFF
-	TRBV6-1	TRBJ1-6	-	TGTGCCAGCAGTACCTCGGGGCCGAATTCACCCCTCCACTTT	CASSTSGPNSPLHF
TRBD1	TRBV19	TRBJ1-1	-	TGTGCCAGTAGTAAACAAGGACAGGGGATGAACACTGAAGCTTTCTTT	CASSKQGQGMNTEAFF
TRBD1	TRBV7-2	TRBJ2-4	-	TGTGCCAGCAGCATCCAGCCGGGACAGGGAAACATTCAGTACTTC	CASSIQPGQGNIQYF
-	TRBV5-1	TRBJ1-3	-	TGCGCCAGCAGCTTGGATCCCCGCTCTGGAAACACCATATATTTT	CASSLDPRSGNTIYF
TRBD1	TRBV5-1	TRBJ1-6	-	TGCGCCAGCAGCACACCGACAGGGACCTATAATTCACCCCTCCACTTT	CASSTPTGTYNSPLHF
-	TRBV27	TRBJ1-2	few	TGTGCCAGCAGTTTAGCCGGGACCTCTAACTATGGCTACACCTTC	CASSLAGTSNYGYTF
-	TRBV9	TRBJ2-2	-	TGTGCCAGCAGCGTAGTGATGGGCCCCGGGGAGCTGTTTTTT	CASSVVMGPGELFF
TRBD2	TRBV4-3	TRBJ2-4	-	TGCGCCAGCAGCCAAGAGATAGGGACTAGCGGGGGGTTAGCCAAAAACATTCAGTACTTC	CASSQEIGTSGGLAKNIQYF
-	TRBV2	TRBJ1-1	few	TGTGCCAGCAAGGCCTGGAGGGACACTGAAGCTTTCTTT	CASKAWRDTEAFF
-	TRBV28	TRBJ2-1	-	TGTGCCAGCAGGTTGGGGGACACGGCCTACAATGAGCAGTTCTTC	CASRLGDTAYNEQFF
-	TRBV7-6	TRBJ2-1	-	TGTGCCAGCACCAGGGGCCTGGGTCTAGGTTTGAATGAGCAGTTCTTC	CASTRGLGLGLNEQFF
TRBD1	TRBV27	TRBJ1-1	medium-sized	TGTGCCAGCAGTCTAAGACAGGGGATGCATGCTTTCTTT	CASSLRQGMHAFF